The text below deals with one T cell receptor (beta chain). The antigen this receptor binds is unknown. Per-base quality was not reported, and no clone a single base away is much larger than it. Using the deep immunoSEQ assay, TCR CDR3 regions were amplified from genomic DNA by multiplex PCR. Genomic DNA extracted from each cell subset was distributed evenly over all wells of several immunoSEQ 96-well plates, and each plate served as one replicate. For unsorted PBMC, each replicate PCR was loaded with approximately 330 ng genomic DNA, equivalent to about 30,000 T cell genomes. Ten immunoSEQ deep assay plates were used to sequence the unsorted PBMC genomic DNA. The purified libraries were quantified using a Qubit 3.0 fluorometer, sized with a Bioanalyzer 2100, and then quantified again using the KAPA Library Quantification kit. Each immunoSEQ 96-well plate was sequenced on its own single-read 150-cycle Illumina NextSeq 550 flow cell. The paper's processing steps were these. Because only junctional sequences without quality scores were contained in the immunoSEQ output, filtering matching that applied to full-length reads could not be performed. Sequences were annotated with PyIR, a Python wrapper for IgBLAST v1.9, using IMGT germline references to assign V/J genes and CDR3. Reads were removed for weak V/J assignments (E-value above 1e-6), missing CDR3, stop codons, out-of-frame junctions, or ambiguous translated residues. V3J clonotypes were defined by identical inferred V gene, J gene, and CDR3 amino acid sequence. Percentage overlap between repertoires was computed as shared unique clonotypes divided by the size of the smaller repertoire. Richness of each repertoire was evaluated using RTK rarefaction, the Chao1 estimator, and Recon v2.1 estimates of unobserved clonotypes. In its TCRdb copy, this immuneACCESS table keeps in-frame sequences only and misses some clones. Where compared with another copy, unresolved V genes explain less than half of these, and the others have no known cause. The DNA was the basis for D and trimming; V, J and clone size are from that table. Recorded for this sample are approximately 500,000 clones; 78% of them occurred a single time. The top ten clonotypes cover about 12% of the sample.

This sample stems from a study of shared clonotypes between healthy human individuals (TCRdb year 2020). Broadly, across the study: A few men and a couple of women, aged 18 to 49 years, made up the cohort. To estimate repertoire size and how much clonotype sharing occurs between individuals, the study deeply sequenced the blood TCR repertoires of five healthy adults. Per donor, leukapheresis produced somewhere between about 0.94 and 10 billion PBMCs. Libraries were prepared and TCR repertoires were sequenced by different laboratories using diverse techniques, in order to increase sequencing depth and limit assay-specific biases.

Paper-wide results and their limitations: Pairwise subsampling indicated that sequencing depth was expected to affect the degree of clonotype sharing among donors. Sampling was restricted to blood, and TCR repertoires in tissue are likely to differ from TCR repertoires in blood. Because the study included only a small number of donors, the genetic and exposure-history diversity represented was limited.

Donors were healthy HIV-negative adults with no recently reported acute infections or vaccinations. Only Caucasian adults living in Nashville, Tennessee, USA were represented among the donors. For unsorted samples, tens of millions of PBMCs were counted, and genomic DNA was extracted using the QIAamp DNA Blood Mini kit. Blood was collected by leukapheresis, and PBMCs were isolated by Ficoll-Histopaque density gradient centrifugation and then cryopreserved in liquid nitrogen vapor phase. The germline V gene sets CDR1 to WSHSY and CDR2 to SAAADI. Including cysteine and phenylalanine, the CDR3 has 13 amino acids. Left in the record is the CDR3 DNA by itself, 39 bases read in frame from the first base. V loses 4 bases at its end and J loses 8 bases; junction bases beyond the gene matches: 5.

This chain joins TRBV10-2 to TRBJ1-2; TRBD1 aligns with 9 central bases. The sequence was obtained from a woman between 40 and 55 years old in good health. Some clones in this sample may be carry-over from other donors' samples. Sample: PBMCs. In nucleotides, the sequence is TGCGCCAGCAGTGCGGACAGGGGTAGAGGCTACACCTTC. Translated, this is CASSADRGRGYTF.